This TCR beta chain was recovered during a study of OX40 agonist ivuxolimab in advanced cancers. As for the study in general: Prior anti-PD-1, anti-PD-L1 or anti-CTLA-4 therapy did not bar entry, and 40% to 45% had some. Findings and caveats of the study: Also present in some nonresponders was a low level of normalized T-cell clonal expansion.

By share, this clone counts as medium-sized. What it binds is not known. This CDR3 region has 14 residues. Germline V gene sequence: CDR1 SGHRS, CDR2 YFSETQ. The J segment lost 1 base and the V segment lost 7 bases, leaving 3 bases of the junction unmatched. Here immunoSEQ multiplex PCR was the method, and the copy in TCRdb shows in-frame clones only, minus some. This sample has about 35,000 clones, with about 70% found just once. The specimen was CD4+ or CD8+ T cells sorted from blood, collected in a trial of the OX40 agonist ivuxolimab. The receptor was derived from an adult with an advanced solid tumor such as melanoma, head and neck, liver or kidney cancer. The V gene is TRBV5-1, the J gene TRBJ2-2, with TRBD1 identical over 8 bases. The CDR3: CASSGGENTGELFF. CDR3 DNA: TGCGCCAGCTCAGGGGGCGAGAACACCGGGGAGCTGTTTTTT.